This T cell receptor (beta chain) was identified in a study of blood T cell repertoires in COVID-19. The overall study: There were acute and convalescent COVID-19 samples, and they came from the United States, Italy and Spain. Nucleic acid was either cDNA or gDNA, and it came from T cells, B-cell-depleted T cells, or PBMCs.

Authors' data handling: Reference gene primers were amplified, and this amplification served to estimate nucleated cell counts. Method: immunoSEQ multiplex PCR; TCRdb's copy keeps in-frame clones and lacks some. From that table come the V and J calls and clone size; the DNA was used to work out D and trimming. The data hold around 110,000 clones, with approximately 82% observed a single time. Germline trimming cut 1 base from V and 6 bases from J; bases unmatched to any gene: 12. CDR3 length: 17 amino acids. The germline CDR1 and CDR2 sequences are SGHRS and YFSETQ. Specimen: peripheral blood. The TCR comes from a man between 65 and 80 years old with active or convalescent COVID-19. The chain uses TRBV5-1 and TRBJ1-2, with 10 bases matching TRBD1. CDR3 bases: TGCGCCAGCAGCTTGAGCGGGACAGGGGAGCCTAGAGATGGCTACACCTTC. Amino acid sequence: CASSLSGTGEPRDGYTF.